The 6 T cell receptor beta chains presented below share a single source sample, sequenced in a study of regulatory T cells in long-lasting Graves disease. iRepertoire HTBI primers and Arm-PCR of CDR3 regions built TCR beta libraries. TCRdb ran MiXCR on the multiplex PCR reads and lists one entry per CDR3 protein. The sample yields hundreds of thousands of distinct CDR3 sequences, 25% to 30% seen once. As for time point: persistent/refractory GD, antithyroid drugs over 5 years with positive TRAb. With RNA extracted from PBMCs as input, the TCR library was made. The specimen was peripheral blood mononuclear cells (PBMCs), collected when the disease was refractory, from a patient treated with antithyroid drugs. All receptors come from a female donor with Graves disease.

This clonotype was seen a few times. The rearrangement uses TRBV13 and TRBJ1-2; the match to TRBD1 covers 9 bases. V shed 5 bases and J 4 bases; nucleotides not matched to a gene: 5. Germline lookup yields CDR1 PRHDT and CDR2 FYEKMQ (reference sequence). The CDR3 totals 14 residues. The CDR3 sequence is CASSEEDRGYGYTF. The CDR3 nucleotides are TGTGCCAGCAGCGAGGAGGACAGGGGCTATGGCTACACCTTC.

In its sample, this clonotype was seen a few times. The chain recombines TRBV5-1 with TRBJ2-7, with TRBD2 matching over 10 bases. With 4 bases clipped from V and 5 bases from J, the junction kept 9 bases outside the gene matches. CDR3 length: 15 amino acids. The germline V gene encodes CDR1 SGHRS and CDR2 YFSETQ. The CDR3 loop reads CASSGGLAVPHEQYF. In DNA form, the CDR3 reads TGCGCCAGCAGCGGAGGACTAGCGGTCCCCCACGAGCAGTACTTC.

In its sample, this clonotype was seen a few times. The chain combines TRBV6-5 with TRBJ2-2; 13 bases agree with TRBD2. The CDR3 has 18 amino acids. V shed 2 bases, J shed 0 bases, and the junction held 3 bases outside the gene matches. CDR1 and CDR2 (germline): MNHEY, SVGAGI. The DNA of the CDR3 is TGTGCCAGCAGTTACCCGACTAGCGGGAGGCCGAACACCGGGGAGCTGTTTTTT. Its protein is CASSYPTSGRPNTGELFF.

The gene calls are TRBV27 and TRBJ1-4; 7 positions agree with TRBD1. V shed 5 bases, J shed 14 bases, and the junction held 14 bases outside the gene matches. Per the germline V gene, CDR1 is MNHEY and CDR2 is SMNVEV (reference sequence). CDR3 size: 14 residues. The CDR3 nucleotides are TGTGCCAGCAGTCCAGCGGCGACAGGGATAAGTCTGTTTTTT. Translation gives CASSPAATGISLFF.

The chain employs TRBV6-1 and TRBJ1-1; 7 bases line up with TRBD1. The CDR3 contains 13 residues. Germline V gene data show CDR1 as MNHNS and CDR2 as SASEGT. Trimming cost V 5 bases and J 6 bases; bases outside gene matches: 6. The CDR3 nucleotides are TGTGCCAGCAGTAGGGGGCTTGGCGCTGAAGCTTTCTTT. Translation gives CASSRGLGAEAFF.

This sequence joins TRBV27 and TRBJ2-7; D assignment may be TRBD1 or TRBD2 (5 bases each). The CDR3 length is 16 residues. Germline-derived CDR1 and CDR2 are MNHEY and SMNVEV (reference sequence). V dropped 3 bases and J dropped 5 bases, with 20 bases sitting between them. DNA for the CDR3: TGTGCCAGCAGTTTGGTAGGGGCGGCGGGCTTAGACGAGCAGTACTTC. Protein product: CASSLVGAAGLDEQYF.